Listed below are T cell receptor beta chains from one sample, sequenced in a study of blood T cell repertoires in COVID-19. Profiling relied on immunoSEQ multiplex PCR, and the TCRdb table lists in-frame clones only, not all of them. The sample lists 350,000 or so clones, around 87% seen once, with approximately 7% in the top ten. Sequenced input: peripheral blood. The receptors were gathered from a man aged 18 to 29 with active or convalescent COVID-19. Both conserved end residues are trimmed from each CDR3. D genes are given only for firm matches. Clone size is shown for a subset of rows, as once, few, many or a class of expanded clone.

CDR3 length,J gene,D gene,clone size,V gene,CDR3 protein
12,TRBJ2-7,TRBD1,NA,TRBV7-9,ASSFSDRVYEQY
15,TRBJ2-2,TRBD2,NA,TRBV29-1,SARRNPLAGDTGELF
13,TRBJ2-1,NA,NA,TRBV24-1,ATSAPDRFGNEQF
10,TRBJ2-5,TRBD1,NA,TRBV12-3/TRBV12-4,ASKTGGETQY
11,TRBJ1-5,TRBD1,NA,TRBV5-1,ASSTGDNQPQH
18,TRBJ2-2,TRBD2,NA,TRBV9,ASSVGLAGGASRNTGELF
13,TRBJ2-1,TRBD1,NA,TRBV11-1,ASSFLFRGRNEQF
11,TRBJ2-5,NA,NA,TRBV19,ASKAVYQETQY
13,TRBJ1-5,NA,NA,TRBV6-5,ASSQTAGTRQPQH
16,TRBJ2-3,TRBD2,NA,TRBV11-3,ASSSGGLAGGNTDTQY
14,TRBJ1-4,TRBD1,once,TRBV20-1,SASKRRTGKSEKLF
13,TRBJ2-1,TRBD1,NA,TRBV7-3,ASSAGQGDFNEQF
14,TRBJ1-5,TRBD1,NA,TRBV19,ASSTIQGSNPQPQH
12,TRBJ2-3,TRBD2,NA,TRBV4-3,ASSLLASTDTQY
13,TRBJ1-6,NA,NA,TRBV27,ASRPLYRESSPLH
16,TRBJ1-2,TRBD1,NA,TRBV6-1,ASSDPNDDRGHRVGYT
13,TRBJ1-2,NA,NA,TRBV24-1,ATSDHRSGDYGYT
13,TRBJ2-4,TRBD1,NA,TRBV28,ASTGRGQGRDIQY
11,TRBJ1-2,NA,NA,TRBV9,ASSVTGPSGYT
12,TRBJ2-1,TRBD1,NA,TRBV25-1,ASSGQGVYNEQF
14,TRBJ1-2,TRBD1,NA,TRBV27,ASSPKGGQVVSGYT
14,TRBJ1-6,NA,NA,TRBV6-2/TRBV6-3,ASSYSWTMENSPLH
13,TRBJ1-1,TRBD1,NA,TRBV4-2,ASSRPGQTNTEAF
12,TRBJ1-4,TRBD1,NA,TRBV19,ASTPDRAYEKLF
9,TRBJ2-7,NA,NA,TRBV19,ASSSGYEQY
12,TRBJ2-5,NA,NA,TRBV27,ASGPTGIQETQY
13,TRBJ1-5,NA,NA,TRBV5-6,ASSFRGGSNQPQH
11,TRBJ1-2,NA,NA,TRBV6-1,ASSEQGLRGYT
11,TRBJ1-1,NA,NA,TRBV28,ASSPGDRPGAF
13,TRBJ2-1,TRBD2,NA,TRBV7-6,ASSFGLVWINEQF